The rows below give T cell receptor beta chains drawn from one sample of a study of T-cell memory formation after mild COVID-19. A single record per CDR3 protein comes from TCRdb applying MiXCR to the 5' RACE reads. The sample records about 130,000 distinct CDR3 sequences, about 25% being singletons. The sequenced sample consisted of PBMCs or a T cell subset sorted from them (not recorded which). The receptors originated from an adult woman who had mild COVID-19 (a few samples of this study predate the infection). Cell type and time point are not known. Each CDR3 is given with its conserved first and last residue. D genes are given only for firm matches. Only some rows state a clone size, as once, few, many or a class for expanded clones.

V	D	J	size	CDR3	DNA
TRBV7-3	TRBD2	TRBJ2-3	few	CASSLLAGADTQYF	TGTGCCAGCAGCTTACTAGCGGGTGCGGATACGCAGTATTTT
TRBV4-3	TRBD1	TRBJ2-7	-	CASSYRDRGLDEQYF	TGCGCCAGCAGCTACCGGGACAGGGGGCTGGATGAGCAGTACTTC
TRBV5-6	-	TRBJ2-1	few	CASSPDRHNEQFF	TGTGCCAGCAGCCCGGACAGACACAATGAGCAGTTCTTC
TRBV7-6	-	TRBJ2-1	-	CASSLSAVTYNEQFF	TGTGCCAGCAGCTTGTCTGCGGTGACCTACAATGAGCAGTTCTTC
TRBV7-9	-	TRBJ2-3	few	CASTLDLGSEDTQYF	TGTGCCAGCACCCTTGATCTGGGTTCGGAAGATACGCAGTATTTT
TRBV4-3	-	TRBJ2-7	-	CASSPDSHEQYF	TGCGCCAGCAGCCCCGACAGCCACGAGCAGTACTTC
TRBV20-1	-	TRBJ2-3	few	CSARDGRRDSTDTQYF	TGCAGTGCTAGAGATGGTCGAAGAGATAGCACAGATACGCAGTATTTT
TRBV12-3/TRBV12-4	-	TRBJ1-1	once	CASSLAHRPFF	TGTGCCAGCAGTCTGGCCCACAGACCCTTCTTT
TRBV4-1	TRBD2	TRBJ2-1	-	CASGGGGSYNEQFF	TGCGCCAGCGGCGGAGGCGGGAGCTACAATGAGCAGTTCTTC
TRBV29-1	TRBD2	TRBJ2-5	many	CSADEGLAIETQYF	TGCAGCGCCGATGAGGGACTAGCTATCGAGACCCAGTACTTC
TRBV4-2	-	TRBJ2-7	few	CASSLLTDRTYEQYF	TGTGCCAGCAGCCTCCTAACGGACAGAACCTACGAGCAGTACTTC
TRBV20-1	-	TRBJ2-5	-	CSANVLGGPYQETQYF	TGCAGTGCTAACGTTCTGGGGGGGCCGTACCAAGAGACCCAGTACTTC
TRBV20-1	TRBD2	TRBJ2-7	few	CSARVLAAYEQYF	TGCAGTGCTAGGGTTCTAGCGGCCTACGAGCAGTACTTC
TRBV18	-	TRBJ1-2	-	CASSPEAGDYGYTF	TGTGCCAGCTCACCAGAGGCAGGAGACTATGGCTACACCTTC
TRBV29-1	-	TRBJ2-2	few	CSVDGSETGELFF	TGCAGCGTTGACGGATCGGAAACCGGGGAGCTGTTTTTT
TRBV6-6	-	TRBJ1-6	-	CASSPLQGLSYNSPLHF	TGTGCCAGCAGCCCCCTCCAGGGACTTTCCTATAATTCACCCCTCCACTTT
TRBV7-6	-	TRBJ2-2	-	CASSSGNTGELFF	TGTGCCAGCAGCAGTGGGAACACCGGGGAGCTGTTTTTT
TRBV7-9	-	TRBJ1-2	-	CASRPLQNGGRQLYGYTF	TGTGCCAGCAGACCACTCCAAAATGGGGGCAGGCAACTCTATGGCTACACCTTC
TRBV5-1	-	TRBJ1-5	-	CASSLDRDLDQPQHF	TGCGCCAGCAGCTTGGACAGGGACCTAGATCAGCCCCAGCATTTT
TRBV6-1	-	TRBJ1-5	-	CASSVMDFENQPQHF	TGTGCCAGCAGTGTAATGGACTTTGAAAATCAGCCCCAGCATTTT
TRBV25-1	-	TRBJ1-5	-	CASSESGVGNQPQHF	TGTGCCAGCAGTGAATCTGGTGTAGGCAATCAGCCCCAGCATTTT
TRBV20-1	TRBD2	TRBJ2-5	-	CSARARLAGETQYF	TGCAGTGCTAGAGCACGACTAGCGGGGGAGACCCAGTACTTC
TRBV10-3	-	TRBJ2-1	-	CAITTERSYNEQFF	TGTGCCATCACCACGGAGCGCTCCTACAATGAGCAGTTCTTC
TRBV7-8	-	TRBJ2-5	-	CASSLMGARETQYF	TGTGCCAGCAGCTTAATGGGGGCTAGGGAGACCCAGTACTTC
TRBV12-3/TRBV12-4	-	TRBJ2-1	few	CASSLLRWSSYNEQFF	TGTGCCAGCAGTCTCTTAAGGTGGAGCTCCTACAATGAGCAGTTCTTC
TRBV12-3/TRBV12-4	-	TRBJ1-5	few	CASSFGSNQPQHF	TGTGCCAGCAGTTTTGGGAGCAATCAGCCCCAGCATTTT
TRBV7-9	TRBD2	TRBJ2-1	-	CASRVAGAYNEQFF	TGTGCCAGCAGGGTAGCGGGGGCCTACAATGAGCAGTTCTTC
TRBV24-1	-	TRBJ1-1	few	CATSDKQGNTEAFF	TGTGCCACCAGTGACAAACAGGGGAACACTGAAGCTTTCTTT
TRBV13	-	TRBJ1-1	-	CASSLAPTGFDTEAFF	TGTGCCAGCAGCTTAGCCCCCACAGGGTTCGACACTGAAGCTTTCTTT
TRBV7-2	-	TRBJ1-1	-	CASSSPGSPEAFF	TGTGCCAGCAGCTCCCCCGGGAGCCCTGAAGCTTTCTTT
TRBV12-3/TRBV12-4	-	TRBJ2-1	-	CASSYGGTYNEQFF	TGTGCCAGCAGTTACGGGGGAACCTACAATGAGCAGTTCTTC
TRBV9	-	TRBJ2-7	few	CASSARGLLHEQYF	TGTGCCAGCAGCGCCCGTGGACTCCTTCACGAGCAGTACTTC
TRBV7-8	-	TRBJ2-1	-	CASSLGWGLAAGDYNEQFF	TGTGCCAGCAGCTTAGGATGGGGGCTGGCGGCGGGGGACTACAATGAGCAGTTCTTC